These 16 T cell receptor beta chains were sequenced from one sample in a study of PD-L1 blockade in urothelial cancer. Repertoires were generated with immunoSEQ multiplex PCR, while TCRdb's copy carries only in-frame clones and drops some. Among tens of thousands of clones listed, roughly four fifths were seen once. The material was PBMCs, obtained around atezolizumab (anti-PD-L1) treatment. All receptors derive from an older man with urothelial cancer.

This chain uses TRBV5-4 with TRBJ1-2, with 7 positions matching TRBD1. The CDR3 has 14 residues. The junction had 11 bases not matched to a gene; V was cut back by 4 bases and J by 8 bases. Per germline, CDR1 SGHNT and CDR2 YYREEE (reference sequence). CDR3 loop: CASSPGQRLGGYTF. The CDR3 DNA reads TGTGCCAGCAGCCCGGGACAGAGATTAGGGGGCTACACCTTC.

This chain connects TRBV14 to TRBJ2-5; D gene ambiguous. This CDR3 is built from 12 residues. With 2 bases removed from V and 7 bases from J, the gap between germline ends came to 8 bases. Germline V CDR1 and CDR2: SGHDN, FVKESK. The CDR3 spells CASSQLRGTQYF. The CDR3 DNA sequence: TGTGCCAGCAGCCAACTTCGCGGGACCCAGTACTTC.

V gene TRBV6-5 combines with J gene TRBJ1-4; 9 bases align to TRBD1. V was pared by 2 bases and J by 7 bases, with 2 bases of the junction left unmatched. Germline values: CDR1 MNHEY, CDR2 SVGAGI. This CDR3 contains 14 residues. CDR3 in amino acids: CASSYRDRAEKLFF. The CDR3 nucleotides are TGTGCCAGCAGTTACCGGGACAGGGCTGAAAAACTGTTTTTT.

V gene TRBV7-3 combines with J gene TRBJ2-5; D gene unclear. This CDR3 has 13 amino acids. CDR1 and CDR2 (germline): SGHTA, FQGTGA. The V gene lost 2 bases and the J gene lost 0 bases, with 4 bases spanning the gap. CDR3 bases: TGTGCCAGCAGCTTACTGTACCAAGAGACCCAGTACTTC. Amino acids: CASSLLYQETQYF.

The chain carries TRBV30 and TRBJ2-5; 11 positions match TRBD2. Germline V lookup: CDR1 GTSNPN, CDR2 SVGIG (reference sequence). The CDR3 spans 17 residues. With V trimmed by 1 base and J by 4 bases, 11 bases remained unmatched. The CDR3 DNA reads TGTGCCTGGAGTGCCCCGACTAGCGGGATGAGAGGAGAGACCCAGTACTTC. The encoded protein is CAWSAPTSGMRGETQYF.

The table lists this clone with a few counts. The DNA of the CDR3 is TGTGCCAGCAGCTTGGGCGCCGGGGAGCTGTTTTTT. Translation: CASSLGAGELFF. The chain uses TRBV5-6 and TRBJ2-2; D not resolved. Germline V gene sequence: CDR1 SGHDT, CDR2 YYEEEE. V lost 0 bases and J 6 bases, leaving 3 bases between the germline ends. There are 12 residues in the CDR3.

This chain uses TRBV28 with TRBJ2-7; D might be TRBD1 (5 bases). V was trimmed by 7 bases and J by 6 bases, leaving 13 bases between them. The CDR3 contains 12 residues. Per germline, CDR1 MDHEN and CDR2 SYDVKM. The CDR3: CASTQGIIEQYF. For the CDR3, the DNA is TGTGCCAGCACTCAGGGTATAATCGAGCAGTACTTC.

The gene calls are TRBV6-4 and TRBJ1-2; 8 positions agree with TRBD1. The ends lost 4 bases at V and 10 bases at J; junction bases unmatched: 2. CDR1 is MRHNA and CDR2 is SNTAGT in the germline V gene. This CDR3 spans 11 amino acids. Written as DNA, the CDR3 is TGTGCCAGCAGTGGGGGACAGGCCTACACCTTC. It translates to CASSGGQAYTF.

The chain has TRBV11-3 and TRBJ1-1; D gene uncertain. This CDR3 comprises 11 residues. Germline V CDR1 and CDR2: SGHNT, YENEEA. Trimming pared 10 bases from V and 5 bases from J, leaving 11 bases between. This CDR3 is CATSEGTEAFF. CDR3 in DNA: TGTGCCACCTCTGAGGGAACTGAAGCTTTCTTT.

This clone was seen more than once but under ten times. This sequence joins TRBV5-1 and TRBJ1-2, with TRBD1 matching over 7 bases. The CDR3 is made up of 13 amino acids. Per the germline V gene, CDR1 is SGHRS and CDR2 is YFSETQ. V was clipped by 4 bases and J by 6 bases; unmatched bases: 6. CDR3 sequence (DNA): TGCGCCAGCAGCACGACAGGGCCCAATGGCTACACCTTC. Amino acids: CASSTTGPNGYTF.

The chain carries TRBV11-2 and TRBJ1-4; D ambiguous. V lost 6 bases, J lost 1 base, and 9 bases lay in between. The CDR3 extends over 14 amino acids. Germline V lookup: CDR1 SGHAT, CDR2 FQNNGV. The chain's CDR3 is CASSRGLTNEKLFF. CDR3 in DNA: TGTGCCAGCAGTCGAGGGCTAACTAATGAAAAACTGTTTTTT.

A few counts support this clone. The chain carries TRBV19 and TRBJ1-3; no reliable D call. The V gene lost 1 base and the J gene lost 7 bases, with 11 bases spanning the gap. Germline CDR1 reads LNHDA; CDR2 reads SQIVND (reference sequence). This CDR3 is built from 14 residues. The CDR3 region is CASSIADKRNTIYF. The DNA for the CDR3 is TGTGCCAGTAGTATAGCCGACAAGCGGAACACCATATATTTT.

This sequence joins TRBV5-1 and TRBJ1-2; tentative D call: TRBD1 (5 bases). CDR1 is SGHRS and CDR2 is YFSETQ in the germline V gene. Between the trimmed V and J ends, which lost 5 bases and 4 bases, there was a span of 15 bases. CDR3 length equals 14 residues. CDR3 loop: CASSQEQASYGYTF. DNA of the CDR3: TGCGCCAGCAGTCAAGAACAGGCGTCCTATGGCTACACCTTC.

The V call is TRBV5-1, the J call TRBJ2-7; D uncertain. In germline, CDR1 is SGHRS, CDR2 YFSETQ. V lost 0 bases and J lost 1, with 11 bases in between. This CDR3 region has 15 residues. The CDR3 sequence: CASSLVVRQSYEQYF. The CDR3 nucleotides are TGCGCCAGCAGCTTGGTTGTCAGGCAGTCCTACGAGCAGTACTTC.

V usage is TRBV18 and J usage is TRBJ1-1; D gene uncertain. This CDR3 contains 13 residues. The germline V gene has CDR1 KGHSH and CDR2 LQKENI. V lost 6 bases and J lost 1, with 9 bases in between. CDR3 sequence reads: CASSPAANTEAFF. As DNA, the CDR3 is TGTGCCAGCTCCCCCGCGGCGAACACTGAAGCTTTCTTT.

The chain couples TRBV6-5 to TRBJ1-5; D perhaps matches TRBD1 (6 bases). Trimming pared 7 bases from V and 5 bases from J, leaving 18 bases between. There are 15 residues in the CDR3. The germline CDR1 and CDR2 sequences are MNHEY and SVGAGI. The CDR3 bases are TGTGCCAGCAAAATACAGGGCAGAACCGATCAGCCCCAGCATTTT. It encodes CASKIQGRTDQPQHF.